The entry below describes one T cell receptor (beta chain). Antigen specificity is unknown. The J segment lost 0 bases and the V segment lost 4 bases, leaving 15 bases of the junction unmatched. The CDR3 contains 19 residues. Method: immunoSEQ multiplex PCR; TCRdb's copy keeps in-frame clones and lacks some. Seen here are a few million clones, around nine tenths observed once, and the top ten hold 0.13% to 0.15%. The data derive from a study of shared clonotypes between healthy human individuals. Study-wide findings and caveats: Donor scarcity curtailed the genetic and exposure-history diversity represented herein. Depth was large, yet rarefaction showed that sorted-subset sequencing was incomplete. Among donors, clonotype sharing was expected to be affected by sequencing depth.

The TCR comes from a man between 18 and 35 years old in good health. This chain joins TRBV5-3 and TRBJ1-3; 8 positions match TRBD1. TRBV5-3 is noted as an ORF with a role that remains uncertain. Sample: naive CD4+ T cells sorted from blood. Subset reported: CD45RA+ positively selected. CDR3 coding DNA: TGTGCCAGAAGCGCCGGGACAGGTTCATATCCTTACTCTGGAAACACCATATATTTT. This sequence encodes CARSAGTGSYPYSGNTIYF.